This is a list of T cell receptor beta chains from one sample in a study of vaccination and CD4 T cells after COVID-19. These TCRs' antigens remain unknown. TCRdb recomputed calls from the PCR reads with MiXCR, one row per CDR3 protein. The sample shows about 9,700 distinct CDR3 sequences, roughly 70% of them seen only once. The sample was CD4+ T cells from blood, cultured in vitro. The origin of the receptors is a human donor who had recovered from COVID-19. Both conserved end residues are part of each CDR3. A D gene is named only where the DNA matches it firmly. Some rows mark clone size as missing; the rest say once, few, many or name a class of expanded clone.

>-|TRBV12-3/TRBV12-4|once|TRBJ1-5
TGTGCCAGCAGTTCGAGCTATAGCAATCAGCCCCAGCATTTT
CASSSSYSNQPQHF
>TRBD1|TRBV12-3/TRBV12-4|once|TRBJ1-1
TGTGCCAGCAGTGTCGGGAGGGGGCGGAAAACTGAAGCTTTCTTT
CASSVGRGRKTEAFF
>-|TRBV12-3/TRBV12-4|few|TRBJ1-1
TGTGCCAGCAGTTTGCAGAGCTCCCGGGCTTTCTTT
CASSLQSSRAFF
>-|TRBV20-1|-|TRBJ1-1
TGCAGTGCTAGCGAGTTCCGGGTTCCGAACACTGAAGCTTTCTTT
CSASEFRVPNTEAFF
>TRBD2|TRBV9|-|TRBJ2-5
TGTGCCAGCAGCGAGGGACTAGCGGGACAAGAGACCCAGTACTTC
CASSEGLAGQETQYF
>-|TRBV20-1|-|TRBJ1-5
TGCAGTGCTAGAGCCCTCCGGGGACAAAGCTTCAATCAGCCCCAGCATTTT
CSARALRGQSFNQPQHF
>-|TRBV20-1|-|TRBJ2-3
TGCAGTGCTAGAGTTGCGCGATTTCCCGAGAGCACAGATACGCAGTATTTT
CSARVARFPESTDTQYF
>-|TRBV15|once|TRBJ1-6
TGTGCCACCAGGAGCTCAAATTCACCCCTCCACTTT
CATRSSNSPLHF
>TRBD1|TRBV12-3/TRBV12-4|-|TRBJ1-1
TGTGCCAGCAGTAATGACAGGGCCCCTGAAGCTTTCTTT
CASSNDRAPEAFF
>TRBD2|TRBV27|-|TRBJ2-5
TGTGCCAGCAGAAGGACTAGCGGGGAAGAGACCCAGTACTTC
CASRRTSGEETQYF